This T cell receptor beta chain appears in the sequencing data of a study of prognosis after radiotherapy for stage I lung cancer. With two-round multiplex PCR, TCR beta CDR3 sequences were amplified from genomic DNA. Primers (each specific to one TRBV or TRBJ gene) were used in first-round PCR. TCRdb analysed the multiplex PCR reads with MiXCR anew, one entry per CDR3 protein. The data show around 13,000 distinct CDR3 sequences, with just under 30% seen just once and 13% held by the top ten. Germline loops: CDR1 LGHDT, CDR2 YNNKEL (reference sequence). The V end was cut by 1 base, the J end by 0 bases, with 16 bases between. The CDR3 loop spans 18 amino acids. The table lists this clonotype with many counts.

The TCR comes from a donor aged 50 or older with non-small cell lung cancer. Sample: PBMCs, taken before or after stereotactic body radiation therapy (not recorded which). The chain recombines TRBV3-1 with TRBJ1-3; D possibly corresponds to TRBD1 (5 bases). The chain's CDR3 is CASSQVGVGRFSGNTIYF. DNA of the CDR3: TGTGCCAGCAGCCAAGTAGGAGTGGGACGGTTCTCTGGAAACACCATATATTTT.